These 12 T cell receptor beta chains came from one sample sequenced in a study of response to subunit inactivated influenza vaccine. TCRdb reprocessed the RT-PCR reads with MiXCR, giving one entry per CDR3 protein. The profile covers about 520,000 distinct CDR3 sequences, with approximately 7.8% appearing a single time and around 12% taken by the ten largest. Sequenced here: PBMCs from blood, sampled less than 25 months after vaccination. Receptors were obtained from a man between 50 and 75 years old who received an inactivated influenza vaccine.

The genes are TRBV20-1 and TRBJ2-1, with 8 positions matching TRBD2. This CDR3 is built from 13 residues. The V gene end was trimmed by 5 bases and the J gene end by 4 bases; junction bases not matched to a gene: 4. Germline lookup yields CDR1 DFQATT and CDR2 SNEGSKA (reference sequence). CDR3 bases: TGCAGTGCTGATAGCGGGGTATACAATGAGCAGTTCTTC. Its protein product is CSADSGVYNEQFF.

This clonotype was observed many times. The chain uses TRBV29-1 and TRBJ2-3; D is unclear. Trimming cost V 2 bases and J 12 bases, with 12 bases left between them. Germline assignment: CDR1 SQVTM and CDR2 ANQGSEA. The CDR3 spans 11 residues. The CDR3: CSVESGSRQYF. The CDR3 nucleotides are TGCAGCGTTGAAAGTGGGTCCAGACAGTATTTT.

This clonotype was detected a few times. The chain couples TRBV12-3 or TRBV12-4 to TRBJ1-4; 7 nucleotides agree with TRBD1. Trimming took 10 bases from V and 6 from J; bases not matched to a gene: 8. The CDR3 covers 13 residues. CDR3 region: CATRQGIDEKLFF. DNA of the CDR3: TGTGCCACCCGACAGGGTATTGATGAAAAACTGTTTTTT.

At least ten counts were recorded for this clonotype. This chain uses TRBV10-3 with TRBJ2-1; 7 nucleotides line up with TRBD1. V shed 4 bases and J 5 bases; nucleotides not matched to a gene: 8. Germline CDR1 is ENHRY and CDR2 is SYGVKD. The CDR3 totals 15 residues. CDR3 protein: CAISGNRQGDNEQFF. The CDR3 bases are TGTGCCATCAGTGGGAATCGACAGGGCGACAATGAGCAGTTCTTC.

This clonotype appeared many times. The chain recombines TRBV4-2 with TRBJ1-2; D uncertain. Germline CDR1 and CDR2: LGHNA and YNFKEQ. Between the trimmed V and J ends, which lost 0 bases and 0 bases, there was a span of 14 bases. CDR3 length: 17 amino acids. The CDR3 DNA sequence: TGTGCCAGCAGCCAAGATGATCGGGGTACTACTAACTATGGCTACACCTTC. Its protein is CASSQDDRGTTNYGYTF.

There are a few counts of this clonotype. The gene calls are TRBV12-3 or TRBV12-4 and TRBJ2-3; 7 bases match TRBD2. CDR3 length equals 15 residues. V gave up 3 bases and J gave up 4 bases; unmatched junction bases: 7. The DNA of the CDR3 is TGTGCCAGCAGTTTTGCACGCGGGAGACCAGATACGCAGTATTTT. Its translation: CASSFARGRPDTQYF.

This clonotype was detected only a few times. This rearrangement joins TRBV5-5 to TRBJ2-1, with TRBD2 as a possible D gene (5 bases). From germline, CDR1 is SGHKS and CDR2 YYEKEE (reference sequence). The CDR3 is 15 residues long. Between the trimmed V and J ends, which lost 0 bases and 5 bases, there was a span of 12 bases. The DNA for the CDR3 is TGTGCCAGCAGCTTGGGGGCTAGCCTCAACAATGAGCAGTTCTTC. Amino acids: CASSLGASLNNEQFF.

In its sample, this clonotype was seen a few times. The rearrangement joins TRBV6-6 to TRBJ2-7; 13 bases are a match to TRBD2. The CDR3 runs 13 residues. Germline assignment: CDR1 MNHNY and CDR2 SVGAGI (reference sequence). The V and J ends lost 4 bases and 7 bases, in that order; junction bases with no gene match: 1. The CDR3 nucleotides are TGTGCCAGCAGTTCGGGACTAGCGGGAGAGCAGTACTTC. Residues: CASSSGLAGEQYF.

This clonotype turned up a few times. CDR3 in DNA: TGTGCCAGCAGCCCTCGGGAGCCGGGACAGGTGTACAATGAGCAGTTCTTC. Translating gives CASSPREPGQVYNEQFF. The chain has TRBV11-2 and TRBJ2-1, with TRBD1 identical over 8 bases. After removal of 5 bases from V and 4 bases from J, the junction contained 13 bases not matched to a gene. Germline V CDR1 and CDR2: SGHAT, FQNNGV. This CDR3 spans 17 amino acids.

This clonotype was seen at least ten times. The chain recombines TRBV7-2 with TRBJ1-2; 8 nucleotides line up with TRBD1. The CDR3 has 16 residues. V lost 1 base, J lost 2 bases, and 6 bases stayed unmatched. Germline-derived CDR1 and CDR2 are SGHTA and FQGNSA. CDR3 in amino acids: CASSLVSAGGNYGYTF. In nucleotides, the CDR3 is TGTGCCAGCAGCTTAGTATCTGCAGGGGGCAACTATGGCTACACCTTC.

The sample holds a few counts of this clonotype. V usage is TRBV7-2 and J usage is TRBJ2-2, with a weak D call TRBD2 (6 bases). Trimming took 1 base from V and 5 from J, leaving 14 bases between them. The CDR3 is 16 residues long. The germline V gene has CDR1 SGHTA and CDR2 FQGNSA. CDR3: CASSLVGGDRTGELFF. The CDR3 bases are TGTGCCAGCAGCTTAGTCGGGGGTGATCGAACCGGGGAGCTGTTTTTT. The full variable domain, completed using reference TRBV7-2 and TRBJ2-2, is GAGVSQSPSNKVTEKGKDVELRCDPISGHTALYWYRQSLGQGLEFLIYFQGNSAPDKSGLPSDRFSAERTGGSVSTLTIQRTQQEDSAVYLCASSLVGGDRTGELFFGEGSRLTVL.

This clonotype was picked up many times. The rearrangement uses TRBV5-1 and TRBJ2-1; 9 positions agree with TRBD1. The CDR3 runs to 14 residues. Losses at the gene ends were 1 base for V and 8 bases for J; bases not matched to a gene: 4. Germline-derived CDR1 and CDR2 are SGHRS and YFSETQ. CDR3 DNA: TGCGCCAGCAGCTTGCTGGGACAGGGTTATGAGCAGTTCTTC. This sequence encodes CASSLLGQGYEQFF.